Below are 13 T cell receptor beta chains sequenced from a single sample in a study of early T cells in non-severe SARS-CoV-2 infection. MiXCR was run by TCRdb on the 5' RACE reads, yielding one entry per CDR3 protein. The table records fewer than 85,000 distinct CDR3 sequences, less than 20% of them present only once. Sequenced: whole blood. All receptors derive from an adult who was a healthcare worker with PCR-confirmed SARS-CoV-2 infection or an uninfected control (not recorded which).

This clonotype was picked up one time. A read error may produce the germline difference seen at one junction end. The V gene is TRBV5-1, the J gene TRBJ2-7; D perhaps matches TRBD2 (5 bases). The CDR3 contains 13 residues. Germline V gene lookup returns CDR1 SGHRS and CDR2 YFSETQ. CDR3 sequence: CASSLASLYEQNF. The CDR3 nucleotides are TGCGCCAGCAGCTTAGCTAGCCTCTACGAGCAGAACTTC.

This clonotype was seen a handful of times. This sequence joins TRBV6-4 and TRBJ1-1; D gene uncertain. The CDR3 extends over 13 amino acids. Looked up from germline, CDR1 is MRHNA and CDR2 is SNTAGT. V was cut by 3 bases and J by 1 base, with 6 bases left in between. CDR3 protein: CASSEIPNTEAFF. The CDR3 DNA reads as TGTGCCAGCAGTGAAATCCCGAACACTGAAGCTTTCTTT.

This clonotype was picked up a small number of times. The chain joins TRBV5-1 to TRBJ2-5, with TRBD2 as a possible D gene (6 bases). V dropped 1 base and J dropped 3 bases, with 13 bases sitting between them. This CDR3 is built from 15 residues. The germline CDR1 and CDR2 sequences are SGHRS and YFSETQ. CDR3 nucleotide sequence: TGCGCCAGCAGCTTGTGGCCGGGACTGGAAGAGACCCAGTACTTC. Translation: CASSLWPGLEETQYF.

The chain carries TRBV5-1 and TRBJ2-1; possibly TRBD1 for D (6 bases). Germline V gene sequence: CDR1 SGHRS, CDR2 YFSETQ. V was cut by 4 bases and J by 3 bases, with 17 bases left in between. This CDR3 spans 16 amino acids. For the CDR3, the DNA is TGCGCCAGCAGCCCGATAGAGGGCAGGGGCTACAATGAGCAGTTCTTC. This encodes CASSPIEGRGYNEQFF.

This clonotype was seen at least ten times. The chain links TRBV6-1 to TRBJ2-6; D not resolved. The CDR3 is 14 residues long. V dropped 7 bases and J dropped 0 bases, with 7 bases sitting between them. Germline V gives CDR1 MNHNS, CDR2 SASEGT. In DNA form, the CDR3 reads TGTGCCAGCACCCGAAGCTCTGGGGCCAACGTCCTGACTTTC. Translation gives CASTRSSGANVLTF.

This clonotype has only a few counts. This CDR3 reads CASSRTTRGRLSNQPQHF. The DNA for the CDR3 is TGTGCCAGCAGTCGGACGACCAGGGGCCGCCTCAGCAATCAGCCCCAGCATTTT. The chain links TRBV6-2 or TRBV6-3 to TRBJ1-5, with D possibly matching TRBD1 (6 bases). V dropped 5 bases and J dropped 1 base, with 21 bases sitting between them. CDR3 length: 18 residues. Germline assignment: CDR1 MNHEY and CDR2 SVGEGT.

The V call is TRBV7-2, the J call TRBJ2-3; D is possibly TRBD2 (5 bases). Germline assignment: CDR1 SGHTA and CDR2 FQGNSA. Deletions cut 1 base from V and 9 bases from J, with 11 bases between. This CDR3 contains 13 residues. CDR3 nucleotide sequence: TGTGCCAGCAGCTTAGGTGGACTTGGGACGCAGTATTTT. It specifies CASSLGGLGTQYF.

This chain links TRBV7-2 with TRBJ1-5, with 11 bases aligning to TRBD1. There are 14 residues in the CDR3. The junction had 3 bases not matched to a gene; V was cut back by 5 bases and J by 6 bases. CDR1 and CDR2 (germline): SGHTA, FQGNSA. In DNA form, the CDR3 reads TGTGCCAGCAGCGGGGACAGGGGGGGTCAGCCCCAGCATTTT. Encoded protein: CASSGDRGGQPQHF.

Points on this clonotype: A read error may produce the germline difference seen at one junction end. The gene calls are TRBV7-7 and TRBJ2-5; D not resolved. This CDR3 contains 14 residues. Germline loops: CDR1 SSHAT, CDR2 FNYEAQ (reference sequence). The CDR3 DNA follows: TGTGCTAGCAGCTTAGGCAAGGAAGGACAGACCCAGTACTTC. Translated: CASSLGKEGQTQYF.

This clonotype is judged medium-sized. At one end, the junction sequence differs from germline, possibly due to a read error. The rearrangement links TRBV28 to TRBJ2-5; D remains ambiguous. The CDR3 loop spans 8 amino acids. Germline V gene sequence: CDR1 MDHEN, CDR2 SYDVKM. In DNA, the CDR3 is TGTGCCAGCGGGCGTTCTGGCTTC. Its protein product is CASGRSGF.

This clonotype appeared many times. V gene TRBV29-1 combines with J gene TRBJ2-7, with 8 bases aligning to TRBD1. The CDR3 sequence is 13 residues long. V trimming: 7 bases; J trimming: 0 bases; junction bases outside the gene matches: 5. Germline V gene lookup returns CDR1 SQVTM and CDR2 ANQGSEA. The CDR3 coding sequence is TGCAGCGCCCAAACAGGGGGCTCCTACGAGCAGTACTTC. It encodes CSAQTGGSYEQYF.

The genes are TRBV12-3 or TRBV12-4 and TRBJ2-7; D might be TRBD2 (7 bases). V dropped 6 bases and J dropped 4 bases, with 16 bases sitting between them. CDR3 size: 14 residues. The CDR3 sequence: CASSTLGGPYEQYF. CDR3 nucleotide sequence: TGTGCCAGCAGCACTCTGGGGGGGCCTTACGAGCAGTACTTC.

The CDR3 nucleotides are TGTGCCAGCAGTGAAGCGCGGGGGGGCACAGATACGCAGTATTTT. The encoded protein is CASSEARGGTDTQYF. This sequence joins TRBV6-1 and TRBJ2-3; 8 bases line up with TRBD2. The CDR3 runs to 15 residues. Looked up from germline, CDR1 is MNHNS and CDR2 is SASEGT. V lost 0 bases to trimming and J lost 1 base; unmatched junction nucleotides: 0.